The table lists the clone carrying this T cell receptor beta chain with a few counts. This entry belongs to a study of blood T cell repertoires in COVID-19. Study at large: COVID-19 samples collected from the United States, Italy and Spain covered acute and convalescent phases. From T cells, B-cell-depleted T cells, or PBMCs came the material, which was cDNA or gDNA.

The CDR3 covers 15 residues. V was pared by 2 bases and J by 3 bases, with 13 bases between. CDR1 is SGHAT, CDR2 FQNNGV, per germline. Repertoires were generated with immunoSEQ multiplex PCR, while TCRdb's copy carries only in-frame clones and drops some. The repertoire holds about 190,000 clones, with less than 80% as singletons. The V and J genes are TRBV11-2 and TRBJ2-5; perhaps TRBD2 as D (6 bases). Sample: peripheral blood. The receptor comes from a man over 45 who had recovered from COVID-19. The CDR3 protein is CASSLRASVEETQYF. DNA for the CDR3: TGTGCCAGCAGCTTAAGGGCTAGCGTCGAAGAGACCCAGTACTTC.